This TCR beta chain is from a study of patients and donors after allogeneic stem cell transplantation. MiXCR, run by TCRdb on the RT-PCR reads, gives a single entry per CDR3 protein. This table holds about 960,000 distinct CDR3 sequences, roughly 18% found once. With 5 bases removed from V and 4 bases from J, the gap between germline ends came to 15 bases. The CDR3 contains 15 residues. Sample: blood, either unsorted or a sorted T cell fraction (not recorded which). The chain is built from TRBV12-3 or TRBV12-4 and TRBJ2-1, with D hard to call. This clonotype was sampled from a human donor who was either an allogeneic HSCT recipient or a stem cell or donor lymphocyte infusion donor (not recorded which). It is not recorded whose cells these are; they may come from a transplant donor. The CDR3 DNA is TGTGCCAGCAGTGCCCCAGGTAGCCCTTACAATGAGCAGTTCTTC. Its translation: CASSAPGSPYNEQFF.